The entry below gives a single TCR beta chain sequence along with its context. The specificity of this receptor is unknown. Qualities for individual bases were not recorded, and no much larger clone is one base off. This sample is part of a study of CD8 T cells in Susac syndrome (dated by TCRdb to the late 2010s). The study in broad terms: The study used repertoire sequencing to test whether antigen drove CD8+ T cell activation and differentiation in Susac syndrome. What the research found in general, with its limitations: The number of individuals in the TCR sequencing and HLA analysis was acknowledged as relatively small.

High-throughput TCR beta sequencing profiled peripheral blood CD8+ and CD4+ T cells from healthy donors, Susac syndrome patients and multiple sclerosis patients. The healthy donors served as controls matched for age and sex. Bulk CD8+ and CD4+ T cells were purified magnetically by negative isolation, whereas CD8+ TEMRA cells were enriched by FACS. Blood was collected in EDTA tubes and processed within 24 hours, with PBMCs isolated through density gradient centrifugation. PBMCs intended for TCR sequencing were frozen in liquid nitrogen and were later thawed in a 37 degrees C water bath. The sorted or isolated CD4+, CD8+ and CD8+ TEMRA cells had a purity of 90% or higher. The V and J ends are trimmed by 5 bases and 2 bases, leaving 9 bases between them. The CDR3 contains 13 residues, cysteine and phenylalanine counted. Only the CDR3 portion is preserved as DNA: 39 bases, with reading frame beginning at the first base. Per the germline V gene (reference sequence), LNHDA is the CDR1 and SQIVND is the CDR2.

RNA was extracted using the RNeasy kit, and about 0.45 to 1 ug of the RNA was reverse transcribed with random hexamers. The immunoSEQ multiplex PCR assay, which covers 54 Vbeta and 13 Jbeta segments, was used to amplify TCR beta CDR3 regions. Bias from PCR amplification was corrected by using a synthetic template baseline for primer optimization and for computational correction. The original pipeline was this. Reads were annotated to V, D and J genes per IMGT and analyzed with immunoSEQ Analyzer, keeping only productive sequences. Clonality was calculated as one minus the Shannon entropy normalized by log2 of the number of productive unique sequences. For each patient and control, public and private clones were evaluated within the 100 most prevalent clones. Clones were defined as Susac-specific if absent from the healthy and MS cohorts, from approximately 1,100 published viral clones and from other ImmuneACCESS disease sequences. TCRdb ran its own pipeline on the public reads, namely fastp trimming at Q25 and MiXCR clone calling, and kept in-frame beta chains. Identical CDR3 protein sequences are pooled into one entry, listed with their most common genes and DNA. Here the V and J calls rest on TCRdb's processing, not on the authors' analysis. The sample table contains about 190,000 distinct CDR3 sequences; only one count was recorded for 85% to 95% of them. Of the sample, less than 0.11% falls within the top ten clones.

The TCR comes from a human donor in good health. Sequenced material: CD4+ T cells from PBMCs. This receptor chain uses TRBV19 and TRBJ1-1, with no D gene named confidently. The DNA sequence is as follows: TGTGCCAGTAGTCCCCTCCGAAACACTGAAGCTTTCTTT. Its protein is CASSPLRNTEAFF.